The T cell receptor (beta chain) under discussion was sequenced for a study of blood T cell repertoires in COVID-19. Repertoires were generated with immunoSEQ multiplex PCR, while TCRdb's copy carries only in-frame clones and drops some. The sample includes some 400,000 clones, over 65% of them seen just once. Looked up from germline, CDR1 is SGHRS and CDR2 is YFSETQ. V lost 4 bases and J lost 2, with 9 bases in between. This CDR3 comprises 13 residues. The chain joins TRBV5-1 to TRBJ1-2; no clear D. Sequences were obtained from peripheral blood. The source is a human donor with acute or convalescent COVID-19. The donor label of this sample is uncertain. CDR3 in amino acids: CASSPQFNYGYTF. DNA of the CDR3: TGCGCCAGCAGCCCACAGTTCAACTATGGCTACACCTTC.